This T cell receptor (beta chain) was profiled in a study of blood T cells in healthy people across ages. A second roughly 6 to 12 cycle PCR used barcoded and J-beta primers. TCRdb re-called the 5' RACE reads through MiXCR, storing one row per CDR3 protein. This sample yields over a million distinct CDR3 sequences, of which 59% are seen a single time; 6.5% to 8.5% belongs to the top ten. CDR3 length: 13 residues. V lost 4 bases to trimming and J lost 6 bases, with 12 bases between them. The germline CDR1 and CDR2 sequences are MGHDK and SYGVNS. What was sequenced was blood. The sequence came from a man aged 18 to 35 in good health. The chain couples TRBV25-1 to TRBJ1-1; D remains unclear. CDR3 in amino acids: CASSARNVPEAFF. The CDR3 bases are TGTGCCAGCAGTGCCCGTAATGTTCCTGAAGCTTTCTTT.